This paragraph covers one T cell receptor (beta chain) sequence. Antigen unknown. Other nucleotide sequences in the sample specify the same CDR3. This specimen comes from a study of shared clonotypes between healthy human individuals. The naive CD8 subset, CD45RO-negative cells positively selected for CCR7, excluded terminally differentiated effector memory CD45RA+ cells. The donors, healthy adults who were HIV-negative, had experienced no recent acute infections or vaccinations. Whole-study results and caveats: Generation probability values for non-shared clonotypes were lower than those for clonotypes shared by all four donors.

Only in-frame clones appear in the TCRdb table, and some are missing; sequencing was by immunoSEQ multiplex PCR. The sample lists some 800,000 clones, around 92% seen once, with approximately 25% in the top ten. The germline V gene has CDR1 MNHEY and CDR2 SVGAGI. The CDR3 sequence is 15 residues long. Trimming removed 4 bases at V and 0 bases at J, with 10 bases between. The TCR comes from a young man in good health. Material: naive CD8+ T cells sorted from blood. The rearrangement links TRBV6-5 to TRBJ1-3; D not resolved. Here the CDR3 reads CASSSDGNSGNTIYF. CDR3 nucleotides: TGTGCCAGCAGTTCGGACGGTAACTCTGGAAACACCATATATTTT.